The entry below describes one T cell receptor (beta chain). The antigen is undetermined. This record comes from a study of T cells in localized non-small cell lung cancer. General study points: Appearances in adjacent lung were noted for a median around 55 of the top 100 tumor clones. Uninvolved adjacent lung showed peak T cell clonality, exceeding tumor. A denser population of T cells in blood accompanied longer overall survival. A single tumor region was sequenced, leaving heterogeneity possible.

The CDR3 runs to 15 residues. Germline CDR1 SGDLS, CDR2 YYNGEE. V lost 2 bases, J lost 1 base, and 10 bases lay in between. TCRdb keeps only in-frame clones here, not all; method: immunoSEQ multiplex PCR. The profile shows some 1,400 clones, nearly 30% of them singletons. The chain couples TRBV9 to TRBJ1-3; D gene unclear. The source of this sequence is a male donor at least 60 years old with stage I squamous cell lung carcinoma. Sequenced here: lung tumor tissue, sampled before any cancer treatment. The CDR3 spells CASSVGTESGNTIYF. The CDR3 DNA reads as TGTGCCAGCAGCGTGGGCACGGAGTCTGGAAACACCATATATTTT.